A selection of T cell receptor beta chains follows, all from one sample in a study of T cells in Graves' hyperthyroidism and ophthalmopathy. TCRdb re-analysed the multiplex PCR reads in MiXCR, keeping a single row per CDR3 protein. The data show about 840,000 distinct CDR3 sequences, 35% to 45% seen once. The source material was blood. Receptors originate from a young man with Graves' hyperthyroidism. CDR3s leave out the opening cysteine and the closing phenylalanine or tryptophan. Clone size is given for some rows only: seen once, a few or many times, or a class if the clone is expanded.

abundance,v_gene,CDR3aa
-,TRBV7-9,ASSLARDTTLMNTEAF
many,TRBV19,ASNMGGDEAF
-,TRBV10-3,AISESDRGRTEAF
-,TRBV11-1,ASSFRPEGKLF
few,TRBV4-3,ASSQDRRYSPLH
-,TRBV7-2,ASSAPGYLLETQY
many,TRBV7-2,ASSLGQGAGNTIY
-,TRBV7-2,ASSLDRELPNYGYT
many,TRBV29-1,SVWDRGSNYYEQY
-,TRBV20-1,SARDGQGKTQY
-,TRBV9,ASSATGHTYEQY
many,TRBV20-1,SARGGGGNQPQH
-,TRBV9,ASTGQGTGGHQETQY
-,TRBV30,AWDQQDTGELF
-,TRBV13,ASSLLSGYSDEQY
many,TRBV15,ATSRDATQGRETQY
few,TRBV2,ASSRMVTGLQETQY
once,TRBV11-2,ASSHPPHREGNQPQH